This note documents a single T cell receptor (beta chain) sequence. What this receptor recognizes is not known. No much larger clonotype is one base removed from it; base qualities were not supplied. Repertoires were sampled repeatedly over the course of chemoradiotherapy, so clonal expansion could be followed in the tumor microenvironment. This specimen comes from a study of chemoradiotherapy in HPV16-positive cancers (dated 2022 in TCRdb). The study in broad terms: Functional T-cell assays on cells from a couple of HPV16-positive patients defined candidate HPV-specific T-cell clones and common TCR motifs. Whether T-cell immunity against the HPV oncoproteins E6 and E7 changes during chemoradiotherapy and whether survival is affected by this immunity were examined in the study. The candidate HPV-specific TCRs and motifs were then tracked in TCR repertoires from 86 patients with HPV-related cancers.

Broad study findings and their caveats: The survival association was reported for HPV16-positive patients, and the functional definition of HPV-specific T cells was derived from only two HPV16-positive patients. Among HPV16-positive patients, expansion of HPV-responsive T cells during chemoradiotherapy was associated with better recurrence-free survival. Expansion of candidate HPV-specific clones and E7-related TCR motifs was observed in the tumor microenvironment during treatment, whereas no such expansion was observed for non-HPV-specific T cells.

From the germline V gene, CDR1 is SGHTA and CDR2 is FQGNSA. The CDR3 goes from the cysteine to the phenylalanine over 13 residues. The read is trimmed to its CDR3 DNA, 39 bases read in frame from base 1. V loses 1 base, J loses 0 bases, and the germline ends lie 2 bases apart. The library relied on the immunoSEQ multiplex PCR assay. TCRdb stores this immuneACCESS table with in-frame sequences only. Part of the clones is absent; in the studies checked, under half of the shortfall reflects unresolved V genes, and no reason is known for the rest. The sample contains approximately 12,000 clones, roughly 90% of them found a single time. 2.8% of the sample is in the top ten clones.

The receptor's source is a human donor with HPV-associated anogenital cancer. The sample in question was blood, obtained from a patient who underwent chemoradiotherapy. The sequence is built from TRBV7-2 and TRBJ2-3, with the identity of the D gene unclear. The CDR3 amino acid sequence is: CASSLGSTDTQYF. The DNA reads as follows: TGTGCCAGCAGCTTAGGGAGCACAGATACGCAGTATTTT.